The 20 T cell receptor beta chains below were found in one sample sequenced in a study of long-term antiretroviral therapy in people with HIV. Assay version v3.0 of immunoSEQ was used, and it was run at survey level. Assay used: immunoSEQ multiplex PCR; TCRdb lists only in-frame clones, some missing. The sample records about 35,000 clones, approximately 75% being singletons. The source was unsorted PBMCs, collected 3 years after starting antiretroviral therapy. The receptors were sampled from a man aged 50 or older with HIV.

The rearrangement joins TRBV9 to TRBJ2-3; 11 bases map to TRBD2. CDR3 length equals 16 residues. The germline V gene has CDR1 SGDLS and CDR2 YYNGEE. V lost 4 bases to trimming and J lost 5 bases; unmatched junction nucleotides: 9. This chain's CDR3 is CASSLDVAGGGDTQYF. The CDR3 region has the DNA TGTGCCAGCAGCCTAGACGTAGCGGGAGGGGGAGATACGCAGTATTTT.

This chain uses TRBV11-2 with TRBJ2-3; 7 nucleotides match TRBD2. The CDR3 is 17 amino acids. J was trimmed by 0 bases and V by 5 bases; bases with no gene match: 11. Per germline, CDR1 SGHAT and CDR2 FQNNGV. This CDR3 reads CASSPPRGLHSTDTQYF. In nucleotides, the CDR3 is TGTGCCAGCAGCCCCCCGAGGGGACTACATAGCACAGATACGCAGTATTTT.

J is TRBJ2-1 and V is TRBV10-2; D is unresolved. Germline CDR1 is WSHSY and CDR2 is SAAADI. The CDR3 runs to 15 residues. V lost 3 bases and J 0 bases, leaving 9 bases between the germline ends. DNA for the CDR3: TGCGCCAGCAGTGAAGGGCCTAGCTCCTACAATGAGCAGTTCTTC. This gives the protein CASSEGPSSYNEQFF.

There are a few counts of this clone. This sequence joins TRBV9 and TRBJ1-3, with D hard to call. CDR3 length: 17 residues. Per germline, CDR1 SGDLS and CDR2 YYNGEE. The V end was cut by 3 bases, the J end by 3 bases, with 19 bases between. CDR3: CASSARGIGQGGNTIYF. The CDR3 nucleotides are TGTGCCAGCAGCGCCAGAGGGATCGGGCAAGGTGGAAACACCATATATTTT.

The rearrangement links TRBV19 to TRBJ2-7; TRBD2 aligns across 11 bases. The V segment lost 0 bases and the J segment 1 base; nucleotides outside the gene matches: 8. The CDR3 has 18 amino acids. CDR1 and CDR2 (germline): LNHDA, SQIVND (reference sequence). In DNA, the CDR3 is TGTGCCAGTAGTATAGACGCCCTTAGCGGGAGGGCGTCCTACGAGCAGTACTTC. Translation: CASSIDALSGRASYEQYF.

In its sample, this clone was seen a few times. V is TRBV6-1 and J is TRBJ1-2; 9 bases align to TRBD1. Germline V gives CDR1 MNHNS, CDR2 SASEGT. V dropped 1 base and J dropped 8; count of bases not matched to a gene: 5. There are 14 residues in the CDR3. CDR3 amino acids: CASSEGGTGMGYTF. The CDR3 DNA reads as TGTGCCAGCAGTGAAGGAGGGACAGGGATGGGCTACACCTTC.

V usage is TRBV10-3 and J usage is TRBJ2-7; D unclear. Germline V gene sequence: CDR1 ENHRY, CDR2 SYGVKD. CDR3 length: 13 residues. In DNA form, the CDR3 reads TGTGGAAAAAGGGATAAGGAGATGGGCGAGCAGTACTTC. The encoded protein is CGKRDKEMGEQYF.

The rearrangement uses TRBV5-1 and TRBJ2-5; the D gene is possibly TRBD2 (5 bases). The CDR3 covers 15 residues. Germline V gene lookup returns CDR1 SGHRS and CDR2 YFSETQ. V lost 4 bases to trimming and J lost 3 bases, with 16 bases between them. The DNA for the CDR3 is TGCGCCAGCAGCGGCGAGGGCTTTAGGGAAGAGACCCAGTACTTC. Its translation is CASSGEGFREETQYF.

The genes are TRBV2 and TRBJ2-4; D possibly corresponds to TRBD1 (6 bases). CDR1 is SNHLY and CDR2 is FYNNEI in the germline V gene. The CDR3 runs 15 residues. Deletions cut 6 bases from V and 2 bases from J, with 14 bases between. This CDR3 reads CASREPRGTKNIQYF. CDR3 coding DNA: TGTGCCAGCAGGGAGCCGAGGGGGACCAAAAACATTCAGTACTTC.

V and J are TRBV6-6 and TRBJ1-6; D is unclear. Germline values: CDR1 MNHNY, CDR2 SVGAGI (reference sequence). The ends were cut back, 2 bases at V and 10 bases at J, with 12 bases in the middle. CDR3 length equals 14 residues. The CDR3 sequence is CASSYGIRRSPLHF. The CDR3 DNA follows: TGTGCCAGCAGTTACGGGATCCGGCGGTCACCCCTCCACTTT.

This clone has just one count. The chain joins TRBV5-4 to TRBJ2-3, with D possibly TRBD2 on 7 matching bases. Deletions cut 0 bases from V and 1 base from J, with 9 bases between. CDR3 length equals 15 residues. Germline assignment: CDR1 SGHNT and CDR2 YYREEE (reference sequence). The CDR3 DNA is TGTGCCAGCAGCTTGGGGGGGGGCCGCACAGATACGCAGTATTTT. Protein sequence: CASSLGGGRTDTQYF. Together with reference TRBV5-4 and TRBJ2-3, the CDR3 gives the full variable domain: ETGVTQSPTHLIKTRGQQVTLRCSSQSGHNTVSWYQQALGQGPQFIFQYYREEENGRGNFPPRFSGLQFPNYSSELNVNALELDDSALYLCASSLGGGRTDTQYFGPGTRLTVL.

This sequence joins TRBV19 and TRBJ1-1, with D maybe TRBD1 (5 bases). Germline CDR1 reads LNHDA; CDR2 reads SQIVND (reference sequence). The V end was cut by 6 bases, the J end by 3 bases, with 14 bases between. The CDR3 is 14 amino acids. The CDR3 DNA reads as TGTGCCAGTAGCCGACAGAAGTGGTACACTGAAGCTTTCTTT. It specifies CASSRQKWYTEAFF.

As to this clone: Other DNA sequences in the same sample also yield this CDR3. The rearrangement uses TRBV18 and TRBJ1-2; possible D gene TRBD1, 5 bases. The CDR3 spans 13 residues. V was pared by 3 bases and J by 3 bases, with 8 bases between. Germline CDR1 KGHSH, CDR2 LQKENI. This chain's CDR3 is CASSPRGDYGYTF. CDR3 bases: TGTGCCAGCTCACCTAGGGGCGACTATGGCTACACCTTC.

This clone was seen a single time. The gene calls are TRBV29-1 and TRBJ1-2, with 7 bases fitting TRBD1. The CDR3 covers 12 residues. CDR1 is SQVTM, CDR2 ANQGSEA, per germline. Trimming took 7 bases from V and 6 from J; bases not matched to a gene: 8. The chain's CDR3 is CSGVQGGDGYTF. CDR3 sequence (DNA): TGCAGCGGCGTCCAGGGGGGGGATGGCTACACCTTC.

This clone showed up just once. The gene calls are TRBV7-2 and TRBJ2-1, with 9 bases aligning to TRBD1. The length of the CDR3 is 15 residues. Germline CDR1 and CDR2: SGHTA and FQGNSA. Trimming removed 1 base from V and 7 bases from J; junction bases left unmatched: 5. The CDR3 is CASSLVGTGRNEQFF. In DNA form, the CDR3 reads TGTGCCAGCAGCTTAGTAGGGACAGGGAGGAATGAGCAGTTCTTC.

This clone was picked up a small number of times. V and J are TRBV7-8 and TRBJ1-5; weak D call: TRBD1 (6 bases). The CDR3 is made up of 13 amino acids. Germline loops: CDR1 SGHVS, CDR2 FQNEAQ. Trimming removed 8 bases at V and 3 bases at J, with 11 bases between. CDR3 DNA: TGTGCCAGCGGAGGGGGGCTCAATCAGCCCCAGCATTTT. Residues: CASGGGLNQPQHF.

This chain joins TRBV7-2 and TRBJ2-5, with D maybe TRBD1 (8 bases). Germline-derived CDR1 and CDR2 are SGHTA and FQGNSA. This CDR3 contains 15 residues. V lost 5 bases and J lost 1, with 14 bases in between. CDR3 sequence (DNA): TGTGCCAGCAGCATCAGCGGGACAGGCCAAGAGACCCAGTACTTC. It is translated as CASSISGTGQETQYF.

The chain is built from TRBV23-1 and TRBJ2-5; D not resolved. The J call may be in error: the DNA end matches TRBJ2-7 better. TRBV23-1 belongs to the ORF category, with a function that is uncertain. CDR3 length equals 14 residues. CDR3 residues: CAMSPAESSYEQYF. CDR3 in DNA: TGCGCCATGAGTCCGGCGGAAAGCTCCTACGAGCAGTACTTC.

The chain links TRBV10-2 to TRBJ2-5; 9 bases are a match to TRBD2. Unmatched junction bases numbered 4, after V lost 3 bases and J lost 2 bases. CDR1 WSHSY and CDR2 SAAADI come from the germline V gene. This CDR3 spans 15 amino acids. Here the CDR3 DNA reads TGCGCCAGCAGTGAACCCAGCGGGGGGCAAGAGACCCAGTACTTC. Protein sequence: CASSEPSGGQETQYF.

This clone came up once. The genes are TRBV5-1 and TRBJ2-2; tentatively, D is TRBD2 (5 bases). From germline, CDR1 is SGHRS and CDR2 YFSETQ. The length of the CDR3 is 14 residues. V lost 6 bases and J 2 bases, leaving 11 bases between the germline ends. For the CDR3, the DNA is TGCGCCAGCATGGGCGGGTCCAACACCGGGGAGCTGTTTTTT. Translating it yields CASMGGSNTGELFF.